These T cell receptor beta chains were read from a single sample in a study of Ad26.COV2.S vaccination and SARS-CoV-2 variants. TCRdb keeps only in-frame clones here, not all; method: immunoSEQ multiplex PCR. The sample contains 300,000 to 350,000 clones, 65% to 90% of which appear only once. Sequencing used peripheral blood, obtained in a trial of Ad26.COV2.S vaccine versus placebo. The receptors here all came from a person between 18 and 59 years old who received the Ad26.COV2.S COVID-19 vaccine or a placebo. Each CDR3 is given with its conserved first and last residue. The order of the fields is D gene, J gene, clone size, V gene, CDR3 DNA, CDR3 protein. A D gene is named only where the DNA matches it firmly. The size entry is marked missing in some rows and otherwise reads once, few, many or a size class.

TRBD1,TRBJ2-3,NA,TRBV7-7,TGTGCTAGCAGCTTGGGGACAGGGGTTACAGATACGCAGTATTTT,CASSLGTGVTDTQYF
NA,TRBJ1-6,few,TRBV7-9,TGTGCCAGCAGCTTAGTCGGAGTTTCACCCCTCCACTTT,CASSLVGVSPLHF
TRBD1,TRBJ1-4,once,TRBV28,TGTGCCAGCAGTACGGGACAGCCTAATGAAAAACTGTTTTTT,CASSTGQPNEKLFF
NA,TRBJ2-5,NA,TRBV4-1,TGCGCCAGCAGCCAAAGTGTAGGAGAGACCCAGTACTTC,CASSQSVGETQYF
NA,TRBJ1-1,NA,TRBV27,TGTGCCAGCAGTTTAGACGGGGCCCGAGGGGTGGACACTGAAGCTTTCTTT,CASSLDGARGVDTEAFF
NA,TRBJ2-5,NA,TRBV7-2,TGTGCCAGCAGCTTAGATGCGGGGGCCAACCAAGAGACCCAGTACTTC,CASSLDAGANQETQYF
NA,TRBJ2-2,NA,TRBV28,TGTGCCAGCCGCAGAGGGCGCGACACCGGGGAGCTGTTTTTT,CASRRGRDTGELFF
TRBD1,TRBJ1-1,NA,TRBV2,TGTGCCAGCAGTGGCATCGAGGGGGCACGCACTGAAGCTTTCTTT,CASSGIEGARTEAFF
NA,TRBJ2-7,few,TRBV19,TGTGCCAGTAGTATAGTCGCAGGACGACACTACGAGCAGTACTTC,CASSIVAGRHYEQYF
TRBD2,TRBJ2-3,once,TRBV7-9,TGTGCCGGTCGGACTAGCGGCACAGATACGCAGTATTTT,CAGRTSGTDTQYF
NA,TRBJ2-3,once,TRBV11-2,TGTGCCAGCAGCTTCGGACAGTTCACAGATACGCAGTATTTT,CASSFGQFTDTQYF
TRBD1,TRBJ2-2,NA,TRBV28,TGTGCCAGCAGTCAGGGGGCGGTCACCGGGGAGCTGTTTTTT,CASSQGAVTGELFF
NA,TRBJ2-5,NA,TRBV6-6,TGTGCCAGCAGTGGCGACAGTCAAGAGACCCAGTACTTC,CASSGDSQETQYF
NA,TRBJ2-3,NA,TRBV6-1,TGTGCCAGCAGTGCTGACACGACCTTCGGCACAGATACGCAGTATTTT,CASSADTTFGTDTQYF